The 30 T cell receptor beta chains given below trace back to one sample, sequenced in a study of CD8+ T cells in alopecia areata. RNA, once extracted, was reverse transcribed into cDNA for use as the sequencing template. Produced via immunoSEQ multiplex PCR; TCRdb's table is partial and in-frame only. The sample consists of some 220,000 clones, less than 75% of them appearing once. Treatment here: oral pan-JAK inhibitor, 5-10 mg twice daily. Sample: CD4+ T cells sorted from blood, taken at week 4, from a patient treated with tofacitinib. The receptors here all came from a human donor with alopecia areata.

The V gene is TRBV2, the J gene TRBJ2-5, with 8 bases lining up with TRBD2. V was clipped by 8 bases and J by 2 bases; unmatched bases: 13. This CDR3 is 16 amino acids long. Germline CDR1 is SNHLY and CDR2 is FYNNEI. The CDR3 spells CASLLRAGGGQETQYF. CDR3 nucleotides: TGTGCCAGCCTCCTTCGCGCTGGCGGGGGGCAAGAGACCCAGTACTTC.

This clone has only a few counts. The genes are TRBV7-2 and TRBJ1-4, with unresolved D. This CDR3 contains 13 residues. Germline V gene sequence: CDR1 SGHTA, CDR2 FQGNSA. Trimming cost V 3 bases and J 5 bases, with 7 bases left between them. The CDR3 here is CASSLGTNEKLFF. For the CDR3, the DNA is TGTGCCAGCAGCTTGGGCACAAATGAAAAACTGTTTTTT.

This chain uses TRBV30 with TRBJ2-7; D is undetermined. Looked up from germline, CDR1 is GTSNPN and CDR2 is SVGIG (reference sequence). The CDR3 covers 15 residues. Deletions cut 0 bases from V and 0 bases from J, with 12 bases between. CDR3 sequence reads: CAWSVLGLSSYEQYF. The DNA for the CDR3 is TGTGCCTGGAGTGTACTGGGTCTGAGCTCCTACGAGCAGTACTTC.

The CDR3 sequence: CASSLYRDSEHGYTF. The CDR3 nucleotides are TGTGCCAGCAGTTTATATCGGGACTCGGAACATGGCTACACCTTC. The V gene is TRBV28, the J gene TRBJ1-2; possible D gene TRBD1, 5 bases. The CDR3 is 15 residues long. Germline-derived CDR1 and CDR2 are MDHEN and SYDVKM. V was cut by 1 base and J by 6 bases, with 15 bases left in between.

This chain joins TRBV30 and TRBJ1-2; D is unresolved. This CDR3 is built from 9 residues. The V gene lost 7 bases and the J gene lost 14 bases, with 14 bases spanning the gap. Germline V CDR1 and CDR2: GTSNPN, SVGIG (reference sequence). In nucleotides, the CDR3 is TGTGCCTTGAGACCCGGGATGACCTTC. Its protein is CALRPGMTF.

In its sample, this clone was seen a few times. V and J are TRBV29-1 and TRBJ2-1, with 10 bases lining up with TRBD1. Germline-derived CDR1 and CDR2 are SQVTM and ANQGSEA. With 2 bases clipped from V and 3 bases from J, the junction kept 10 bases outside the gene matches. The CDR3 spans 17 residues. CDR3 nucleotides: TGCAGCGTTGAAACGCGGGTGGGGACAGGGGACTACAATGAGCAGTTCTTC. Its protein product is CSVETRVGTGDYNEQFF.

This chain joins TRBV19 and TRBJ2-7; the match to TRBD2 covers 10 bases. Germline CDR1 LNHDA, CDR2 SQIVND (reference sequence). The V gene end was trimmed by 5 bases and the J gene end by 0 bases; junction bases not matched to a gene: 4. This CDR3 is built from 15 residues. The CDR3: CASSSRTSGSYEQYF. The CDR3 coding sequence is TGTGCCAGTAGTTCCCGGACTAGCGGCTCCTACGAGCAGTACTTC. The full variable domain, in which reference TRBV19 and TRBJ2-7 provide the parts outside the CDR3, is DGGITQSPKYLFRKEGQNVTLSCEQNLNHDAMYWYRQDPGQGLRLIYYSQIVNDFQKGDIAEGYSVSREKKESFPLTVTSAQKNPTAFYLCASSSRTSGSYEQYFGPGTRLTVT.

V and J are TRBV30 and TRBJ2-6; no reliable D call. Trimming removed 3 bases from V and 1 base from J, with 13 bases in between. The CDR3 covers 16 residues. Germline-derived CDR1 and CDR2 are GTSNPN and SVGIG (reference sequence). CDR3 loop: CAWSLGQASGANVLTF. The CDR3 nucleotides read TGTGCCTGGAGCTTAGGTCAGGCTTCTGGGGCCAACGTCCTGACTTTC.

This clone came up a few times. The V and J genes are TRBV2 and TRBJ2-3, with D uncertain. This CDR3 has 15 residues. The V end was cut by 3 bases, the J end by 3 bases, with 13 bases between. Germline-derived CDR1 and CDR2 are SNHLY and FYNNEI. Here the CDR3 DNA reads TGTGCCAGCAGTGATCCTCGTCCTCAAACAGATACGCAGTATTTT. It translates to CASSDPRPQTDTQYF.

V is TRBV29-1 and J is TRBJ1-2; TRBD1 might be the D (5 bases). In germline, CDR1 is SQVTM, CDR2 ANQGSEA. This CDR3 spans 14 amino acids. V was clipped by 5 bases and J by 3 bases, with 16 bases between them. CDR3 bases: TGCAGCGTTTACTCCGGCAGGGAGGACTATGGCTACACCTTC. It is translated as CSVYSGREDYGYTF.

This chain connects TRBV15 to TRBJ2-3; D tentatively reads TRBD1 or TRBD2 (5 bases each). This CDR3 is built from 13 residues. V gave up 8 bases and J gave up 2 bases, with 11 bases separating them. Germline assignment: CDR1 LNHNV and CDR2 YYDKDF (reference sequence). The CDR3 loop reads CATGTAVTDTQYF. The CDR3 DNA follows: TGTGCCACCGGGACCGCCGTCACAGATACGCAGTATTTT.

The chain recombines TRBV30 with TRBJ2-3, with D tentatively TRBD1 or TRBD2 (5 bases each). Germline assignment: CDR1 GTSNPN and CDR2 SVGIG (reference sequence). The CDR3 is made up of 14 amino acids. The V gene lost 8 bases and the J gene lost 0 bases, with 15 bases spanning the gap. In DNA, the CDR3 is TGTGCCGTCAATTGGGGACGGAGCACAGATACGCAGTATTTT. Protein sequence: CAVNWGRSTDTQYF.

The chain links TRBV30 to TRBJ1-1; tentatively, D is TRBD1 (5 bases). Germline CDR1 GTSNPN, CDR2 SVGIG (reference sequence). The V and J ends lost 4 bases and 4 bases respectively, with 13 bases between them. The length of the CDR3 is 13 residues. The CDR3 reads CAWISWGGTEAFF. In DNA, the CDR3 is TGTGCCTGGATATCGTGGGGGGGCACTGAAGCTTTCTTT. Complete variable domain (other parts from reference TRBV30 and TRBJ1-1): SQTIHQWPATLVQPVGSPLSLECTVEGTSNPNLYWYRQAAGRGLQLLFYSVGIGQISSEVPQNLSASRPQDRQFILSSKKLLLSDSGFYLCAWISWGGTEAFFGQGTRLTVV.

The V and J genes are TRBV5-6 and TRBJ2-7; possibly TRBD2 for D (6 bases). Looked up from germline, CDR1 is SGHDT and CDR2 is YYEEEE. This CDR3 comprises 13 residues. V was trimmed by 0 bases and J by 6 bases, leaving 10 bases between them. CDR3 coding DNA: TGTGCCAGCAGCTTGGGACTAGTCGGCGAGCAGTACTTC. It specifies CASSLGLVGEQYF.

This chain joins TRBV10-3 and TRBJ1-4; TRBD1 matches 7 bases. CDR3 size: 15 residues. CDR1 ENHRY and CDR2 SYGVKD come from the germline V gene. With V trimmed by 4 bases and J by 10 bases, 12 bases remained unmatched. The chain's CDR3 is CAISGGGSGDGKLFF. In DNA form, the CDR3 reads TGTGCCATCAGTGGAGGGGGCTCTGGCGATGGAAAACTGTTTTTT.

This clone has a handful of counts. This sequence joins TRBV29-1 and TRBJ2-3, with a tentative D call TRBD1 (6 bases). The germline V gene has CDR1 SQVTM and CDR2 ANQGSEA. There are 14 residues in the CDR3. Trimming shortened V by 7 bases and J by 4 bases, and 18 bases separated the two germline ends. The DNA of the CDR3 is TGCAGCGCCTTGGGGACAACCCGCGCAGATACGCAGTATTTT. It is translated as CSALGTTRADTQYF.

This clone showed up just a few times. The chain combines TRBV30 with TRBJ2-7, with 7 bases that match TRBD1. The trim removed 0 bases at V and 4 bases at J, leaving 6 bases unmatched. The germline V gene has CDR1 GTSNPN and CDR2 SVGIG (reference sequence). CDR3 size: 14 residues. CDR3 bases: TGTGCCTGGAGTGTAGAGGCAGGGGGATACGAGCAGTACTTC. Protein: CAWSVEAGGYEQYF.

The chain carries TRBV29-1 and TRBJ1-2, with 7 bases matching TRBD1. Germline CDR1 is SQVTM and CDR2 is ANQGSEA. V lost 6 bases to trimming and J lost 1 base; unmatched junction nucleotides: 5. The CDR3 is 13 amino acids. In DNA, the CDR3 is TGCAGCGTGGGACAGATACTTAACTATGGCTACACCTTC. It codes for CSVGQILNYGYTF.

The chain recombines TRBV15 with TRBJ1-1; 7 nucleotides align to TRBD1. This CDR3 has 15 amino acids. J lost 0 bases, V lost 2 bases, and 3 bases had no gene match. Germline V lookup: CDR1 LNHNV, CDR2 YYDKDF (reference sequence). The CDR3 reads CATSRYGQVNTEAFF. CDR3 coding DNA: TGTGCCACCAGCAGATATGGACAGGTGAACACTGAAGCTTTCTTT.

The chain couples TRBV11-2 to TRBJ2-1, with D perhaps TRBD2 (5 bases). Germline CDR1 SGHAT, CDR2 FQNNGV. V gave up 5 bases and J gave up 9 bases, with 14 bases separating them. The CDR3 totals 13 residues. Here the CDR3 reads CASSLGLGSEQFF. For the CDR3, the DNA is TGTGCCAGCAGCCTAGGACTCGGCAGTGAGCAGTTCTTC.

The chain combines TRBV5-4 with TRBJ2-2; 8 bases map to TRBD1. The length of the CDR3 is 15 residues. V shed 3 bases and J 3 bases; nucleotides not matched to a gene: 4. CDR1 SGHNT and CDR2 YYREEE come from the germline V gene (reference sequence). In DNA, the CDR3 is TGTGCCAGCAGCTCACAGGGGGTTCACACCGGGGAGCTGTTTTTT. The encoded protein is CASSSQGVHTGELFF.

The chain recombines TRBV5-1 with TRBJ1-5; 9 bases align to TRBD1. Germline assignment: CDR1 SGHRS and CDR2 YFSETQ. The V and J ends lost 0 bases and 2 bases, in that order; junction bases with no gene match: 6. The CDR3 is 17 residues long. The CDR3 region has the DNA TGCGCCAGCAGCTTGGGTGGACAGGGGAAGGGCAATCAGCCCCAGCATTTT. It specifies CASSLGGQGKGNQPQHF. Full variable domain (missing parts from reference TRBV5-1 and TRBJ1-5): KAGVTQTPRYLIKTRGQQVTLSCSPISGHRSVSWYQQTPGQGLQFLFEYFSETQRNKGNFPGRFSGRQFSNSRSEMNVSTLELGDSALYLCASSLGGQGKGNQPQHFGDGTRLSIL.

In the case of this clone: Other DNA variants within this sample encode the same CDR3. The DNA for the CDR3 is TGTGCCAGCAGCCGGGGACGGAACACTGAAGCTTTCTTT. Its protein product is CASSRGRNTEAFF. The rearrangement links TRBV6-5 to TRBJ1-1; D is perhaps TRBD1 (5 bases). This CDR3 has 13 amino acids. The ends were cut back, 6 bases at V and 1 base at J, with 9 bases in the middle. Per the germline V gene, CDR1 is MNHEY and CDR2 is SVGAGI.

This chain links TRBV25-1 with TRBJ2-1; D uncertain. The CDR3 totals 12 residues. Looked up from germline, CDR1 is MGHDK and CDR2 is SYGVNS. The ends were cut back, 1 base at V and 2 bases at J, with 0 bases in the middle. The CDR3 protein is CASSESYNEQFF. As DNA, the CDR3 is TGTGCCAGCAGTGAATCCTACAATGAGCAGTTCTTC.

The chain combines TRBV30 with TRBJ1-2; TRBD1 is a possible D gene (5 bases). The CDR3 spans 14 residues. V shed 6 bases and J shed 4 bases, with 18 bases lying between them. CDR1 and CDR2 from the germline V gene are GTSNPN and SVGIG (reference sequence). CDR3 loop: CACISHGGSYGYTF. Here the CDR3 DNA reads TGTGCCTGCATTTCGCACGGGGGATCCTATGGCTACACCTTC.

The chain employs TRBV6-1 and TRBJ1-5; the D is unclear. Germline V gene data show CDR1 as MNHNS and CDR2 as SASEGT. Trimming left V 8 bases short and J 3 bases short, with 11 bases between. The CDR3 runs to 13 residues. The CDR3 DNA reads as TGTGCCAGCGAGGAAAGTAACAATCAGCCCCAGCATTTT. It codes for CASEESNNQPQHF.

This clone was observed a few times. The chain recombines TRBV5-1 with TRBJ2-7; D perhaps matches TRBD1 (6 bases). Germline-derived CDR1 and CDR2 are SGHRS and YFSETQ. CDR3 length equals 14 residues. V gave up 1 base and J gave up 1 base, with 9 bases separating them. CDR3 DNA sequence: TGCGCCAGCAGCTTGAGGGACAATTCCTACGAGCAGTACTTC. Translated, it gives CASSLRDNSYEQYF.

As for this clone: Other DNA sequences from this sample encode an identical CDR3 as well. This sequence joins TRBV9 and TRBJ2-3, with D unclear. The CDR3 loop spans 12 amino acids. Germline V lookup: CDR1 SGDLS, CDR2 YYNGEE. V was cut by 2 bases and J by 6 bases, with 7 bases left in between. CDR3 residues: CASSVSGDTQYF. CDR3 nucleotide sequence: TGTGCCAGCAGCGTTAGTGGGGATACGCAGTATTTT.

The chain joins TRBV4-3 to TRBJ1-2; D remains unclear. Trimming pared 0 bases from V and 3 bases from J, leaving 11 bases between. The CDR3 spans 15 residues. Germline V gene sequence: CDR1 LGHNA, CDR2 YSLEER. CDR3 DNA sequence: TGCGCCAGCAGCCAAGAGACCGGGTTCCACTATGGCTACACCTTC. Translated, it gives CASSQETGFHYGYTF.

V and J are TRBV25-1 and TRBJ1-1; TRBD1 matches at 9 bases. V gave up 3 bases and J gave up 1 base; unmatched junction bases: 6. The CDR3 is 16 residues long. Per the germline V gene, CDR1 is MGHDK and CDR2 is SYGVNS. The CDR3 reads CASSEHRGQGNTEAFF. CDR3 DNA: TGTGCCAGCAGTGAGCACAGGGGGCAGGGGAACACTGAAGCTTTCTTT.